The 24 T cell receptor beta chains listed next were all sequenced from one sample in a study of T cells in pancreatic ductal adenocarcinoma. Using immunoSEQ multiplex PCR, the repertoire was profiled, and TCRdb retains in-frame clones only, with some absent. The table records more than 85,000 clones, 90% to 95% of them present only once. Surgery without prior neoadjuvant therapy was the treatment of the selected pancreatic ductal adenocarcinoma patients. The sequenced sample consisted of PBMCs. The receptors derive from a human donor with pancreatic ductal adenocarcinoma.

This chain uses TRBV29-1 with TRBJ2-7; tentative D call: TRBD1 (6 bases). Trimming removed 6 bases from V and 3 bases from J, with 12 bases in between. Germline V gene data show CDR1 as SQVTM and CDR2 as ANQGSEA. This CDR3 has 12 amino acids. Here the CDR3 DNA reads TGCAGCGTAAAGGGGGAACTCTACGAGCAGTACTTC. This encodes CSVKGELYEQYF.

The V call is TRBV11-1, the J call TRBJ2-3, with D uncertain. This CDR3 contains 14 residues. V lost 5 bases and J lost 0, with 9 bases in between. Per germline, CDR1 SGHAT and CDR2 FQDESV (reference sequence). CDR3 sequence: CASSPTTSTDTQYF. CDR3 DNA sequence: TGTGCCAGCAGCCCAACCACTAGCACAGATACGCAGTATTTT.

The chain combines TRBV5-4 with TRBJ2-1; 9 bases map to TRBD2. The CDR3 has 15 residues. Per the germline V gene, CDR1 is SGHNT and CDR2 is YYREEE (reference sequence). The junction had 7 bases not matched to a gene; V was cut back by 4 bases and J by 5 bases. This CDR3 is CASSLSLAGDNEQFF. In DNA form, the CDR3 reads TGTGCCAGCAGCCTTTCGTTAGCGGGGGACAATGAGCAGTTCTTC. The variable domain in full, completed from reference TRBV5-4 and TRBJ2-1, reads ETGVTQSPTHLIKTRGQQVTLRCSSQSGHNTVSWYQQALGQGPQFIFQYYREEENGRGNFPPRFSGLQFPNYSSELNVNALELDDSALYLCASSLSLAGDNEQFFGPGTRLTVL.

The chain combines TRBV29-1 with TRBJ2-1; TRBD2 matches 8 bases. This CDR3 comprises 14 residues. Germline lookup yields CDR1 SQVTM and CDR2 ANQGSEA. Trimming took 4 bases from V and 8 from J; bases not matched to a gene: 10. The CDR3 loop is CSVGGGRRGDEQFF. The CDR3 DNA follows: TGCAGCGTTGGCGGCGGGAGGCGTGGTGATGAGCAGTTCTTC.

The chain couples TRBV19 to TRBJ1-4, with D possibly TRBD1 on 6 matching bases. The CDR3 totals 13 residues. Germline V gene lookup returns CDR1 LNHDA and CDR2 SQIVND (reference sequence). V lost 7 bases, J lost 12 bases, and 18 bases lay in between. The CDR3 region is CASKVRDKGQLFF. The CDR3 DNA sequence: TGTGCCAGTAAAGTAAGGGACAAGGGACAACTGTTTTTT.

CDR3 protein: CASRSLAERYNEQFF. The CDR3 region has the DNA TGTGCCAGCAGGTCACTAGCGGAGAGATACAATGAGCAGTTCTTC. The genes are TRBV5-4 and TRBJ2-1; TRBD2 matches at 8 bases. Germline assignment: CDR1 SGHNT and CDR2 YYREEE (reference sequence). The V gene end was trimmed by 5 bases and the J gene end by 4 bases; junction bases not matched to a gene: 8. CDR3 length: 15 residues. Full variable domain (rest looked up from reference TRBV5-4 and TRBJ2-1): ETGVTQSPTHLIKTRGQQVTLRCSSQSGHNTVSWYQQALGQGPQFIFQYYREEENGRGNFPPRFSGLQFPNYSSELNVNALELDDSALYLCASRSLAERYNEQFFGPGTRLTVL.

The rearrangement links TRBV6-1 to TRBJ2-7; tentatively, D is TRBD1 (6 bases). Trimming cost V 4 bases and J 3 bases, with 16 bases left between them. Germline CDR1 MNHNS, CDR2 SASEGT. The CDR3 has 15 amino acids. The CDR3, as DNA: TGTGCCAGCAGTGTAGTGCCAGGGGTTTTCTACGAGCAGTACTTC. Translating it yields CASSVVPGVFYEQYF.

About this clone: One end of the junction fails to match germline, which may point to a read error. The V gene is TRBV29-1, the J gene TRBJ2-5; D perhaps matches TRBD2 (7 bases). CDR1 and CDR2 (germline): SQVTM, ANQGSEA. The CDR3 covers 13 residues. The CDR3 reads CSVEGGGGETQYF. The CDR3 nucleotides are TGCAGCGTCGAAGGGGGGGGTGGCGAGACCCAGTACTTC.

The V gene is TRBV6-1, the J gene TRBJ1-2; TRBD1 is a possible D gene (6 bases). The CDR3 loop spans 14 amino acids. V was shortened by 2 bases and J by 2 bases, with 9 bases between the two germline ends. The V gene's germline CDR1 is MNHNS and CDR2 SASEGT. CDR3 protein: CASSETDRNYGYTF. Written as DNA, the CDR3 is TGTGCCAGCAGTGAAACCGACAGGAACTATGGCTACACCTTC.

This chain connects TRBV4-1 to TRBJ2-7, with D maybe TRBD1 (6 bases). Germline V CDR1 and CDR2: MGHRA, YSYEKL. Trimming took 4 bases from V and 1 from J, leaving 14 bases between them. This CDR3 contains 15 residues. Written as DNA, the CDR3 is TGCGCCAGCAGCCCCCAGGGGAGCAGGTCCTACGAGCAGTACTTC. Protein: CASSPQGSRSYEQYF.

This chain links TRBV6-1 with TRBJ1-5; the D is unclear. The CDR3 runs 13 residues. The germline V gene encodes CDR1 MNHNS and CDR2 SASEGT. V was clipped by 2 bases and J by 7 bases, with 9 bases between them. CDR3 amino acids: CASSERPGQPQHF. Written as DNA, the CDR3 is TGTGCCAGCAGTGAAAGGCCGGGGCAGCCCCAGCATTTT.

The chain uses TRBV28 and TRBJ1-2; TRBD1 matches at 7 bases. Unmatched junction bases numbered 11, after V lost 5 bases and J lost 8 bases. This CDR3 has 14 residues. Germline values: CDR1 MDHEN, CDR2 SYDVKM. CDR3 coding DNA: TGTGCCAGCAGTCTACTAACAGGGGCGGGCGGCTACACCTTC. As protein: CASSLLTGAGGYTF.

The genes are TRBV6-5 and TRBJ2-3; 7 nucleotides match TRBD1. Germline V CDR1 and CDR2: MNHEY, SVGAGI. The CDR3 contains 16 residues. J was trimmed by 0 bases and V by 2 bases; bases with no gene match: 5. CDR3 in DNA: TGTGCCAGCAGTTACGGCGCCAGGGGGAGCACAGATACGCAGTATTTT. Amino acids: CASSYGARGSTDTQYF.

J is TRBJ2-5 and V is TRBV29-1, with TRBD2 matching over 11 bases. The DNA end lines up better with TRBJ2-7; the J call may be wrong. Germline CDR1 reads SQVTM; CDR2 reads ANQGSEA. This CDR3 is built from 15 residues. CDR3 amino acids: CSVDSGTSGSYEQYF. As DNA, the CDR3 is TGCAGCGTTGATAGCGGGACTAGCGGTTCCTACGAGCAGTACTTC.

The chain uses TRBV7-9 and TRBJ2-1; D might be TRBD2 (6 bases). Per germline, CDR1 SEHNR and CDR2 FQNEAQ (reference sequence). This CDR3 is built from 15 residues. Trimming cost V 1 base and J 4 bases, with 11 bases left between them. This CDR3 is CASSLGHGGYNEQFF. The CDR3 nucleotides are TGTGCCAGCAGCTTAGGCCACGGGGGATACAATGAGCAGTTCTTC. The full variable domain, with the rest looked up from reference TRBV7-9 and TRBJ2-1, is DTGVSQNPRHKITKRGQNVTFRCDPISEHNRLYWYRQTLGQGPEFLTYFQNEAQLEKSRLLSDRFSAERPKGSFSTLEIQRTEQGDSAMYLCASSLGHGGYNEQFFGPGTRLTVL.

This sequence joins TRBV9 and TRBJ2-7, with D possibly TRBD1 on 5 matching bases. V lost 4 bases and J lost 5, with 13 bases in between. The CDR3 is 13 amino acids. Per germline, CDR1 SGDLS and CDR2 YYNGEE. CDR3 bases: TGTGCCAGCAGCCCCAGGGCGCACCACGAGCAGTACTTC. Amino acids: CASSPRAHHEQYF.

This clone has just one count. The CDR3 region is CASSSRLAGVDEQFF. CDR3 sequence (DNA): TGTGCCAGCAGCTCCCGACTAGCGGGAGTTGATGAGCAGTTCTTC. The J gene is TRBJ2-1, the V gene TRBV7-9; TRBD2 matches 12 bases. CDR3 length equals 15 residues. With 4 bases clipped from V and 8 bases from J, the junction kept 6 bases outside the gene matches. CDR1 is SEHNR, CDR2 FQNEAQ, per germline (reference sequence). Full variable domain (rest looked up from reference TRBV7-9 and TRBJ2-1): DTGVSQNPRHKITKRGQNVTFRCDPISEHNRLYWYRQTLGQGPEFLTYFQNEAQLEKSRLLSDRFSAERPKGSFSTLEIQRTEQGDSAMYLCASSSRLAGVDEQFFGPGTRLTVL.

The chain employs TRBV7-2 and TRBJ2-7; D not certain. The ends were cut back, 6 bases at V and 2 bases at J, with 17 bases in the middle. Germline V gene sequence: CDR1 SGHTA, CDR2 FQGNSA. The CDR3 spans 15 residues. CDR3 DNA sequence: TGTGCCAGCAGTCCCAGACATACCGCCACCTACGAGCAGTACTTC. Protein: CASSPRHTATYEQYF.

This chain links TRBV5-1 with TRBJ1-2, with 8 bases identical to TRBD1. The V gene end was trimmed by 2 bases and the J gene end by 5 bases; junction bases not matched to a gene: 2. From germline, CDR1 is SGHRS and CDR2 YFSETQ. This CDR3 contains 13 residues. CDR3 in DNA: TGCGCCAGCAGCTTTACAGGGGGTTATGGCTACACCTTC. Translated: CASSFTGGYGYTF.

V gene TRBV30 combines with J gene TRBJ1-3; no clear D gene. V was trimmed by 8 bases and J by 0 bases, leaving 17 bases between them. This CDR3 contains 15 residues. Germline V CDR1 and CDR2: GTSNPN, SVGIG (reference sequence). DNA for the CDR3: TGTGCCCACGACCGCTTCGGGAGCTCTGGAAACACCATATATTTT. Its protein is CAHDRFGSSGNTIYF.

The gene calls are TRBV18 and TRBJ1-5; D is unresolved. There are 13 residues in the CDR3. The germline V and J ends were trimmed by 2 bases and 5 bases, with 7 bases remaining between them. Germline V gene data show CDR1 as KGHSH and CDR2 as LQKENI. CDR3 in amino acids: CASSPGEDQPQHF. Here the CDR3 DNA reads TGTGCCAGCTCACCAGGGGAGGATCAGCCCCAGCATTTT. The whole variable domain, remainder taken from reference TRBV18 and TRBJ1-5, is NAGVMQNPRHLVRRRGQEARLRCSPMKGHSHVYWYRQLPEEGLKFMVYLQKENIIDESGMPKERFSAEFPKEGPSILRIQQVVRGDSAAYFCASSPGEDQPQHFGDGTRLSIL.

The chain joins TRBV5-1 to TRBJ2-7, with D tentatively TRBD2 (5 bases). Germline values: CDR1 SGHRS, CDR2 YFSETQ. The V and J ends lost 7 bases and 0 bases respectively, with 11 bases between them. The CDR3 contains 13 residues. The CDR3 DNA sequence: TGCGCCAGCGGGAAAGGGAGCTCCTACGAGCAGTACTTC. Its protein is CASGKGSSYEQYF.

V and J are TRBV10-3 and TRBJ1-3; the D is unclear. This CDR3 has 14 residues. The germline V gene has CDR1 ENHRY and CDR2 SYGVKD. The V gene lost 3 bases and the J gene lost 2 bases, with 8 bases spanning the gap. Here the CDR3 reads CAISEAPAGNTIYF. The CDR3 DNA sequence: TGTGCCATCAGTGAAGCTCCCGCTGGAAACACCATATATTTT.

The chain uses TRBV28 and TRBJ2-1, with 13 bases lining up with TRBD2. V lost 2 bases to trimming and J lost 5 bases; unmatched junction nucleotides: 3. The germline CDR1 and CDR2 sequences are MDHEN and SYDVKM. This CDR3 has 16 residues. For the CDR3, the DNA is TGTGCCAGCAGTTTAATAGGGACTAGCGGGGACAATGAGCAGTTCTTC. It translates to CASSLIGTSGDNEQFF.